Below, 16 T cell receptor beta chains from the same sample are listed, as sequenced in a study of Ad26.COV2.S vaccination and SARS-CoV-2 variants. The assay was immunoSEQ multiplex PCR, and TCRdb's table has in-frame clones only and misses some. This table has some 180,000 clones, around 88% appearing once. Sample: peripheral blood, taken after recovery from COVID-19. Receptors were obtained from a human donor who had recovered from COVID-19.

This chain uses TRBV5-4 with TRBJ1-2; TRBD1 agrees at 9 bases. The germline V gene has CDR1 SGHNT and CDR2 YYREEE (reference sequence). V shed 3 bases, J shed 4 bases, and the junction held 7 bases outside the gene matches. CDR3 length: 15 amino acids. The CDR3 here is CASSSPGQGGYGYTF. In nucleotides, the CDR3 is TGTGCCAGCAGCTCTCCGGGACAGGGAGGCTATGGCTACACCTTC.

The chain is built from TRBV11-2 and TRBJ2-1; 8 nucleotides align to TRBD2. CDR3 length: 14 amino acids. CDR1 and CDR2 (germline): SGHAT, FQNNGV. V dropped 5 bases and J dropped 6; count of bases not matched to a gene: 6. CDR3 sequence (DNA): TGTGCCAGCAGCAATCCGGGAGGGGTCAATGAGCAGTTCTTC. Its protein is CASSNPGGVNEQFF. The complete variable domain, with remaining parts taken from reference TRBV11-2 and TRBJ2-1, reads EAGVAQSPRYKIIEKRQSVAFWCNPISGHATLYWYQQILGQGPKLLIQFQNNGVVDDSQLPKDRFSAERLKGVDSTLKIQPAKLEDSAVYLCASSNPGGVNEQFFGPGTRLTVL.

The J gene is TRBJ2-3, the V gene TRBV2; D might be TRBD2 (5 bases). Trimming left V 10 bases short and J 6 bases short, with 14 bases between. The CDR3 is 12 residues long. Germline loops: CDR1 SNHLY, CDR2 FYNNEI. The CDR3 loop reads CATLRTLDTQYF. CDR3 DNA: TGTGCCACCCTCCGGACTCTTGATACGCAGTATTTT. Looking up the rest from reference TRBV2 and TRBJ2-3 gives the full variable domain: EPEVTQTPSHQVTQMGQEVILRCVPISNHLYFYWYRQILGQKVEFLVSFYNNEISEKSEIFDDQFSVERPDGSNFTLKIRSTKLEDSAMYFCATLRTLDTQYFGPGTRLTVL.

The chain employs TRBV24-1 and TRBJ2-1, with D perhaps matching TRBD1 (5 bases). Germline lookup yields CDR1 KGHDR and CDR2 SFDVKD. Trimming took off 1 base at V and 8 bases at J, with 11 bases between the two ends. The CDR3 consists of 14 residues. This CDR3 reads CATSDFSRVDEQFF. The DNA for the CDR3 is TGTGCCACCAGTGATTTTAGCAGGGTCGATGAGCAGTTCTTC.

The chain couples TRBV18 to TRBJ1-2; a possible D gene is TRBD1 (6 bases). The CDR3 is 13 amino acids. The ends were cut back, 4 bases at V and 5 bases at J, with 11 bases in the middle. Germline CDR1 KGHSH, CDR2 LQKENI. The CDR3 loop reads CASSLDRNYGYTF. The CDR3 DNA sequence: TGTGCCAGCTCACTCGACAGGAATTATGGCTACACCTTC.

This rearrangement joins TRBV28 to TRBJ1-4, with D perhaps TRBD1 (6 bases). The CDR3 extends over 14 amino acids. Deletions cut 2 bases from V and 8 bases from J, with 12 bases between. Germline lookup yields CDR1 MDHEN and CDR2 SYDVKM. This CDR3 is CASSLGTRGEKLFF. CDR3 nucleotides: TGTGCCAGCAGTTTAGGGACACGGGGAGAAAAACTGTTTTTT.

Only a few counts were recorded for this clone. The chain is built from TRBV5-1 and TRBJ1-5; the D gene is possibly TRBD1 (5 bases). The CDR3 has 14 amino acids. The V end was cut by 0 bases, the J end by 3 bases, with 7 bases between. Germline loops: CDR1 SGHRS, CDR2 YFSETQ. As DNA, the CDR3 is TGCGCCAGCAGCTTGGGACAGCCCAATCAGCCCCAGCATTTT. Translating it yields CASSLGQPNQPQHF.

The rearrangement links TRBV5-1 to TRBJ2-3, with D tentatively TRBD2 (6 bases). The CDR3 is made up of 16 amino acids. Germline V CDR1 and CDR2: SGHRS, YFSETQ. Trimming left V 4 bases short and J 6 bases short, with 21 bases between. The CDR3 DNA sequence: TGCGCCAGCAGCGGCGGGGCGGGCAGGGCTGTTGATACGCAGTATTTT. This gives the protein CASSGGAGRAVDTQYF.

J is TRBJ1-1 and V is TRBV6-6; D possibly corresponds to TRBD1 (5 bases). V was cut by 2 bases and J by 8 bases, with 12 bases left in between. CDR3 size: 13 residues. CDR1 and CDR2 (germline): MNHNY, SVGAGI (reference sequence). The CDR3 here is CASSYVVRGEAFF. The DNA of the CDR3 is TGTGCCAGCAGTTACGTGGTAAGGGGAGAAGCTTTCTTT.

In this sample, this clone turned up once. In nucleotides, the CDR3 is TGTGCCACCAGTGAGCTGAATGAGCAGTTCTTC. It encodes CATSELNEQFF. J is TRBJ2-1 and V is TRBV24-1; D unresolved. The CDR3 is 11 residues long. V lost 4 bases and J 7 bases, leaving 4 bases between the germline ends. In germline, CDR1 is KGHDR, CDR2 SFDVKD.

CDR3 nucleotides: TGCGCCAGCAGCTTTTGGGGTTTGAAAGCGGAGCCCACAGATACGCAGTATTTT. Protein: CASSFWGLKAEPTDTQYF. This rearrangement joins TRBV5-1 to TRBJ2-3, with D possibly TRBD2 on 5 matching bases. The germline gives CDR1 SGHRS, CDR2 YFSETQ. V was trimmed by 2 bases and J by 2 bases, leaving 21 bases between them. This CDR3 region has 18 residues.

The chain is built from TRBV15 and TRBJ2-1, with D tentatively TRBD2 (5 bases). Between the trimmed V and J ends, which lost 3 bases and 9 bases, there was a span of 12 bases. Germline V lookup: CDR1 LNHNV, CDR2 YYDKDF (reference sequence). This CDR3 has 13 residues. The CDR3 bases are TGTGCCACCAGCAGGGTGCTAGCCGTTGAGCAGTTCTTC. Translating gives CATSRVLAVEQFF.

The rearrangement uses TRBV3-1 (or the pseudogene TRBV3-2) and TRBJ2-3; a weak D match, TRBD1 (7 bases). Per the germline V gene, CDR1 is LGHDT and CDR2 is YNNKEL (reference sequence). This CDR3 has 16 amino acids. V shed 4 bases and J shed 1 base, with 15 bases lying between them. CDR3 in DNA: TGTGCCAGCAGCCTACTAGGAGGGGGCGGCACAGATACGCAGTATTTT. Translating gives CASSLLGGGGTDTQYF.

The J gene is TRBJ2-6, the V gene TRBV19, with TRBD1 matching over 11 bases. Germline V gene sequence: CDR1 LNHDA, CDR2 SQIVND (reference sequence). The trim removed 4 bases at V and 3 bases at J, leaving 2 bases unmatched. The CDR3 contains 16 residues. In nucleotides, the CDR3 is TGTGCCAGTAGTACGGACAGGGGGCTTGGGGCCAACGTCCTGACTTTC. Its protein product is CASSTDRGLGANVLTF. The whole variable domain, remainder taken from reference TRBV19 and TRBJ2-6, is DGGITQSPKYLFRKEGQNVTLSCEQNLNHDAMYWYRQDPGQGLRLIYYSQIVNDFQKGDIAEGYSVSREKKESFPLTVTSAQKNPTAFYLCASSTDRGLGANVLTFGAGSRLTVL.

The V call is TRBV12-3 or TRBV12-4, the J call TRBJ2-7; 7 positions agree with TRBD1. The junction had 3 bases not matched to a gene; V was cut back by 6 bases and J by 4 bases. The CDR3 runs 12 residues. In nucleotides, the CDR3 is TGTGCCAGCAGCTACAGGGGTTACGAGCAGTACTTC. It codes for CASSYRGYEQYF.

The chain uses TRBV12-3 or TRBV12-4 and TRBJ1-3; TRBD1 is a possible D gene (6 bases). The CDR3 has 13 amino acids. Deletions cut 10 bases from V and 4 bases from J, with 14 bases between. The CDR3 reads CANSRGVGNTIYF. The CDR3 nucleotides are TGTGCCAATTCGAGGGGGGTCGGAAACACCATATATTTT.